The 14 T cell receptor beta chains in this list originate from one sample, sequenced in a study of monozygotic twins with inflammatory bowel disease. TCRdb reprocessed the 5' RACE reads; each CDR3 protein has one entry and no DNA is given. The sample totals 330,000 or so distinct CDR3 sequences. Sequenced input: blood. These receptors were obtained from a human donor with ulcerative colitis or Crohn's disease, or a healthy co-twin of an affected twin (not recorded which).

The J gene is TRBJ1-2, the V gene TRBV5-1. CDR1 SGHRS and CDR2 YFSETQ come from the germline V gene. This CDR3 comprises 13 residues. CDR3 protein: CASSLMTGYGYTF.

The CDR3 is CSAQQREWRNEQFF. This sequence joins TRBV29-1 and TRBJ2-1; lacking DNA, the TRBD2 call made by TCRdb goes unchecked. The CDR3 extends over 14 amino acids. Per germline, CDR1 SQVTM and CDR2 ANQGSEA.

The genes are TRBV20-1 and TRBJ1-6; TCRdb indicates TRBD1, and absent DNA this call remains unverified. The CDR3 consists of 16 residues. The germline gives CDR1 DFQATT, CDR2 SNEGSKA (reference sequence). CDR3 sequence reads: CSASSGFSSYNSPLHF.

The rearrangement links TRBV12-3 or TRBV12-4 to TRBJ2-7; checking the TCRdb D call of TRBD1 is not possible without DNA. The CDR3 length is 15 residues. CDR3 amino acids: CASSPRGQGSYEQYF.

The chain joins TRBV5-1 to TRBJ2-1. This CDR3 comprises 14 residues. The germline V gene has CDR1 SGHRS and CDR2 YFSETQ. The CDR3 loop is CASSLVAILDEQFF.

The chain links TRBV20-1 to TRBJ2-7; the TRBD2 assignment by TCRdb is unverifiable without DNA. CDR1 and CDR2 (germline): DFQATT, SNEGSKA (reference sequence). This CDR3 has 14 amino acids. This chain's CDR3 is CSASGRDSSYEQHF.

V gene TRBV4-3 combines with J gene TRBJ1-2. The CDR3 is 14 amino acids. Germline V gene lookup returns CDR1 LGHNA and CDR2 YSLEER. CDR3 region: CASSQDRGTRGYTF.

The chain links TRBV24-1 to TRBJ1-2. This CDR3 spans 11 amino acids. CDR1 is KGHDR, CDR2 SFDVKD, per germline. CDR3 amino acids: CATSEGYGYTF.

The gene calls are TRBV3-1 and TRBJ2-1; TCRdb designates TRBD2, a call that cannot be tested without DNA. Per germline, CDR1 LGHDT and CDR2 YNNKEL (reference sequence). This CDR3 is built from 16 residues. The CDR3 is CASSQNGGPSENEQFF.

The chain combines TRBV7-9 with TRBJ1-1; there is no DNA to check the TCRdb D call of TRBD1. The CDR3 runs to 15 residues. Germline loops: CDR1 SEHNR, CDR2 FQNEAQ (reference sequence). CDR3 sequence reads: CASSLVRDIHAEAFF.

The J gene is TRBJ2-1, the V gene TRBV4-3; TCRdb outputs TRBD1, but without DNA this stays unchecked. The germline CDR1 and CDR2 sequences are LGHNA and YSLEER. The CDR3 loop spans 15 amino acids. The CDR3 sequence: CASSQLDRVGPEQFF.

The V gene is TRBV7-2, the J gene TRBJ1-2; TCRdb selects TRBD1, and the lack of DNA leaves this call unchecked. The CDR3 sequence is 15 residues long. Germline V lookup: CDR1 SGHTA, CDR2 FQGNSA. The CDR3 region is CASSPDPGTGGGYTF.

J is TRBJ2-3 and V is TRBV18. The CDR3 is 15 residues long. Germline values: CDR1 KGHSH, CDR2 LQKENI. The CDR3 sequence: CASSPRITKGDTQYF.

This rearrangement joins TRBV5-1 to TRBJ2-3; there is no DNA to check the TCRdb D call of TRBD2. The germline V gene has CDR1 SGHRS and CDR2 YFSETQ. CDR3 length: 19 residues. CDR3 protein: CASSLEARRGITRTDTQYF. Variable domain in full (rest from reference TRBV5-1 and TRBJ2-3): KAGVTQTPRYLIKTRGQQVTLSCSPISGHRSVSWYQQTPGQGLQFLFEYFSETQRNKGNFPGRFSGRQFSNSRSEMNVSTLELGDSALYLCASSLEARRGITRTDTQYFGPGTRLTVL.